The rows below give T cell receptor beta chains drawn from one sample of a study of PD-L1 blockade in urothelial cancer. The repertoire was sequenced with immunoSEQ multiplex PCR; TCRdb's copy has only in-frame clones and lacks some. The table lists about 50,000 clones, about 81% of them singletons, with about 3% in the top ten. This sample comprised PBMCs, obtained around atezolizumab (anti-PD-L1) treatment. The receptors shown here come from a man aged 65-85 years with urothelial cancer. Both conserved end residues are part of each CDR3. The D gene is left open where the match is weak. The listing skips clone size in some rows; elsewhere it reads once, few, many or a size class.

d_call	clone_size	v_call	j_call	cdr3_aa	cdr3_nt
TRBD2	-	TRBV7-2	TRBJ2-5	CASILSGGRREETQYF	TGTGCCAGCATCCTATCGGGCGGGAGAAGGGAGGAGACCCAGTACTTC
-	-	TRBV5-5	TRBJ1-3	CASSSDSYSGNTIYF	TGTGCCAGCAGCTCCGACAGTTACTCTGGAAACACCATATATTTT
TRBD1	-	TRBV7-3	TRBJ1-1	CASSSGQGTKAFF	TGTGCCAGCAGTTCCGGACAGGGGACTAAAGCTTTCTTT
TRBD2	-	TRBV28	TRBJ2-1	CASSLSTSGSQNEQFF	TGTGCCAGCAGTTTATCTACTAGCGGGAGTCAGAATGAGCAGTTCTTC
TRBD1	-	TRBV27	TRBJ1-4	CASSLVRGGGWKLAEKLFF	TGTGCCAGCAGTTTAGTCAGAGGGGGCGGATGGAAGTTGGCTGAAAAACTGTTTTTT
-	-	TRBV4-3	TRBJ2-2	CASSQGIGSGTGELFF	TGCGCCAGCAGCCAAGGAATCGGGAGCGGCACCGGGGAGCTGTTTTTT
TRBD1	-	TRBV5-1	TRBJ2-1	CASSIAPGQSSYNEQFF	TGCGCCAGCAGCATCGCCCCGGGACAGAGCTCCTACAATGAGCAGTTCTTC
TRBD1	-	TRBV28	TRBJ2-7	CASRKDRGSGEQYF	TGTGCCAGCAGAAAAGACAGGGGGAGTGGCGAGCAGTACTTC
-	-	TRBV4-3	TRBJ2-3	CASSQDSSTDTQYF	TGCGCCAGCAGCCAAGATTCTAGCACAGATACGCAGTATTTT
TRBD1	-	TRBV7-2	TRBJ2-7	CASSFTAGGAGEQYF	TGTGCCAGCAGCTTTACCGCAGGGGGCGCGGGCGAGCAGTACTTC
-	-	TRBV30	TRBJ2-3	CAWSRPGDGTDTQYF	TGTGCCTGGAGTCGACCCGGGGATGGCACAGATACGCAGTATTTT
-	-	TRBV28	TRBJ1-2	CASSQRQGLYGYTF	TGTGCCAGCAGTCAGAGGCAGGGCCTCTATGGCTACACCTTC
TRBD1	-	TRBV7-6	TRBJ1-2	CASSFQGDYGYTF	TGTGCCAGCAGCTTTCAGGGGGACTATGGCTACACCTTC
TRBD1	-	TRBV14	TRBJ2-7	CASSPRDRVPKEQYF	TGTGCCAGCAGCCCTCGGGACAGGGTACCGAAGGAGCAGTACTTC
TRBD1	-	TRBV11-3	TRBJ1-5	CARKGRGRQGYSYSNQPQHF	TGTGCCAGGAAGGGGCGGGGACGACAGGGGTATTCCTATAGCAATCAGCCCCAGCATTTT
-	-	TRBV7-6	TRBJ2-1	CASSRPEKKANEQFF	TGTGCCAGCAGCCGGCCGGAGAAAAAGGCCAATGAGCAGTTCTTC
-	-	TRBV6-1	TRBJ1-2	CASSDFYRKVYGYTF	TGTGCCAGCAGTGATTTCTACAGGAAAGTCTATGGCTACACCTTC
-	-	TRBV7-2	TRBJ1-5	CASSPQRGVDQPQHF	TGTGCCAGCAGCCCCCAAAGGGGCGTGGATCAGCCCCAGCATTTT
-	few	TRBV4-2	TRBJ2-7	CASSSLGGRLSYEQYF	TGTGCCAGCAGTTCCCTGGGGGGTAGACTCTCCTACGAGCAGTACTTC
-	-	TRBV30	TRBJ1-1	CAWKDSPADTEAFF	TGTGCCTGGAAGGACAGCCCGGCGGACACTGAAGCTTTCTTT
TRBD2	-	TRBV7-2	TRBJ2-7	CASSLREGQYEQYF	TGTGCCAGCAGCCTGCGGGAGGGCCAGTACGAGCAGTACTTC
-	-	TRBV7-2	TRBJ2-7	CASSYPNTFEQYF	TGTGCCAGCAGCTATCCAAACACCTTCGAGCAGTACTTC
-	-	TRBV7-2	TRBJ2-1	CASSFRQPGDNEQFF	TGTGCCAGCAGCTTCAGACAGCCTGGGGACAATGAGCAGTTCTTC
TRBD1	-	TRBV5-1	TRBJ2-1	CASSTDRVYEQFF	TGCGCCAGCAGCACCGACAGGGTTTATGAGCAGTTCTTC
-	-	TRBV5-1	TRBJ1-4	CASSRGSATNEKLFF	TGCGCCAGCAGCCGCGGCAGTGCAACTAATGAAAAACTGTTTTTT
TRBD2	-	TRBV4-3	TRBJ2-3	CASSRRLMAGGPVDTQYF	TGCGCCAGCAGCCGTAGGCTGATGGCGGGAGGGCCGGTAGATACGCAGTATTTT
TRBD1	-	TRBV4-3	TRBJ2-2	CASSPGTGGNTGELFF	TGCGCCAGCAGCCCCGGGACAGGGGGCAACACCGGGGAGCTGTTTTTT
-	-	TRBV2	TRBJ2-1	CASSDTYEQFF	TGTGCCAGCAGTGATACTTATGAGCAGTTCTTC
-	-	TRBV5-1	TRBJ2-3	CASSRDGGFSTDTQYF	TGCGCCAGCAGCCGCGACGGGGGATTTAGCACAGATACGCAGTATTTT
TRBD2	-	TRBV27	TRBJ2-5	CASRLAGEIFGETQYF	TGTGCCAGCAGACTAGCGGGAGAGATTTTTGGGGAGACCCAGTACTTC
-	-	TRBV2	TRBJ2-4	CASSGGASVAKNIQYF	TGTGCCAGCAGTGGTGGGGCGTCCGTAGCCAAAAACATTCAGTACTTC
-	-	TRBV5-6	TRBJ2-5	CASSLGEETQYF	TGTGCCAGCAGCTTGGGTGAGGAGACCCAGTACTTC
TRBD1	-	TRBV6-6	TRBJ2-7	CASSYAGGQGSYEQYF	TGTGCCAGCAGTTACGCAGGTGGACAGGGGTCCTACGAGCAGTACTTC
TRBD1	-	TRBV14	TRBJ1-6	CASSQPGTGYNSPLHF	TGTGCCAGCAGCCAACCCGGGACAGGGTATAATTCACCCCTCCACTTT
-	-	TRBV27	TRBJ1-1	CASSFRENTEAFF	TGTGCCAGCAGTTTCCGGGAGAACACTGAAGCTTTCTTT
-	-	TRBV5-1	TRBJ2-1	CASSEDSYNEQFF	TGCGCCAGCAGCGAGGACAGCTACAATGAGCAGTTCTTC
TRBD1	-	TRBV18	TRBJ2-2	CASSSGQGDGELFF	TGTGCCAGCTCTAGCGGACAGGGTGACGGGGAGCTGTTTTTT
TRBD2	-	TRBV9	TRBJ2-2	CASSTGGTGELFF	TGTGCCAGCAGCACGGGGGGGACCGGGGAGCTGTTTTTT
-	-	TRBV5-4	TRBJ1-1	CASSPRRENTEAFF	TGTGCCAGCAGCCCACGCCGGGAGAACACTGAAGCTTTCTTT
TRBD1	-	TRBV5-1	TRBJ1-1	CASSLIFFGTGGLGDTEAFF	TGCGCCAGCAGCTTAATATTTTTTGGGACAGGGGGGTTGGGTGACACTGAAGCTTTCTTT
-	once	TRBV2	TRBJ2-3	CASSEIAGSGDTQYF	TGTGCCAGCAGTGAGATCGCGGGGAGCGGGGATACGCAGTATTTT
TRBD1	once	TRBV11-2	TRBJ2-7	CASSPDRASYEQYF	TGTGCCAGCTCTCCGGACAGGGCTTCCTACGAGCAGTACTTC
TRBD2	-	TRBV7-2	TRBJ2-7	CASSLRRASGSDEQYF	TGTGCCAGCAGCTTAAGGAGGGCTAGCGGGTCAGACGAGCAGTACTTC
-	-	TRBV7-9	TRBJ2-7	CASSQDSYEQYF	TGTGCCAGCAGCCAGGACAGCTACGAGCAGTACTTC
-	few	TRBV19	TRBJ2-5	CASSAFGGGETQYF	TGTGCCAGTAGTGCCTTTGGGGGCGGAGAGACCCAGTACTTC
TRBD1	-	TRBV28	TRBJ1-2	CATIQGGYGYTF	TGTGCCACCATTCAGGGGGGCTATGGCTACACCTTC
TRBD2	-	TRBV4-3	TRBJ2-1	CASSQVGGGYYNEQFF	TGCGCCAGCAGCCAAGTGGGCGGGGGGTACTACAATGAGCAGTTCTTC
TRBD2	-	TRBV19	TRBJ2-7	CASSMASGSYEQYF	TGTGCCAGTAGTATGGCTAGCGGGAGCTACGAGCAGTACTTC
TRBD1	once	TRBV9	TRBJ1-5	CASSEGTGDNQPQHF	TGTGCCAGCAGCGAAGGGACAGGTGACAATCAGCCCCAGCATTTT
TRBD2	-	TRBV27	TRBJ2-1	CALGLAGGKQFF	TGTGCCCTGGGGCTAGCGGGTGGTAAGCAGTTCTTC
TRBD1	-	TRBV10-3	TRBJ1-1	CAIRADRAENTEAFF	TGTGCCATCAGGGCGGACAGGGCGGAGAACACTGAAGCTTTCTTT
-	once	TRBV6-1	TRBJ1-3	CASRDTGSGNTIYF	TGTGCCAGCAGGGACACGGGCTCTGGAAACACCATATATTTT
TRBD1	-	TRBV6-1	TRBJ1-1	CASSEYRGYTEAFF	TGTGCCAGCAGTGAGTACAGGGGTTACACTGAAGCTTTCTTT
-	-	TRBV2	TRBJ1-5	CASSEGWNQPQHF	TGTGCCAGCAGTGAGGGCTGGAATCAGCCCCAGCATTTT
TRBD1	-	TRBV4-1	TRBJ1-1	CASSRMTGGVDDTEAFF	TGCGCCAGCAGCCGAATGACAGGGGGCGTGGACGACACTGAAGCTTTCTTT
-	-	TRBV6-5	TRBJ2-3	CASSPRPGSDTQYF	TGTGCCAGCAGTCCTCGCCCAGGATCAGATACGCAGTATTTT
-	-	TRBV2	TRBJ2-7	CASSEALPVISPKEQYF	TGTGCCAGCAGTGAAGCGCTTCCGGTGATCTCGCCTAAGGAGCAGTACTTC
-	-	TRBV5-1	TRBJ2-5	CASSTDPRSRQETQYF	TGCGCCAGCAGCACAGACCCGAGATCTCGCCAAGAGACCCAGTACTTC
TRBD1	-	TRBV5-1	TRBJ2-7	CASSSIRDRGDEQYF	TGCGCCAGCAGCTCCATCCGGGACAGGGGCGACGAGCAGTACTTC